The 12 T cell receptor beta chains presented below share a single source sample, sequenced in a study of breast tumors, draining lymph nodes, adjacent tissues. TCRdb fed the multiplex PCR reads into MiXCR, producing one record per CDR3 protein. The repertoire has about 180,000 distinct CDR3 sequences, approximately 33% of them found once; the top ten carry around 4.5%. The lymph nodes were axillary draining lymph nodes from breast cancer patients. Material for sequencing was axillary lymph node tissue. The origin of the receptors is a female donor with breast cancer. Some clones in this sample may be carry-over from other donors' samples.

This clonotype showed up many times. The chain joins TRBV7-6 to TRBJ2-7; tentatively, D is TRBD1 or TRBD2 (6 bases each). V lost 1 base, J lost 3 bases, and 16 bases lay in between. This CDR3 has 16 amino acids. CDR1 and CDR2 (germline): SGHVS, FNYEAQ. The CDR3 sequence is CASSLVEGHNFYEQYF. The CDR3 nucleotides read TGTGCCAGCAGCTTAGTGGAGGGACACAACTTCTACGAGCAGTACTTC.

Points on this clonotype: Possible read error: a much larger clone is one base away. This chain joins TRBV20-1 and TRBJ2-5; D is possibly TRBD2 (5 bases). Germline lookup yields CDR1 DFQATT and CDR2 SNEGSKA (reference sequence). The CDR3 runs to 12 residues. The CDR3 sequence: CSASEEEETPYF. The CDR3, as DNA: TGCAGTGCTAGTGAAGAGGAGGAGACCCCGTACTTC.

In this sample, this clonotype turned up many times. This chain links TRBV7-2 with TRBJ2-1; the D gene could be TRBD1 or TRBD2 (5 bases each). Trimming left V 3 bases short and J 0 bases short, with 9 bases between. Germline CDR1 is SGHTA and CDR2 is FQGNSA. The CDR3 length is 15 residues. The chain's CDR3 is CASSFGASSYNEQFF. The DNA of the CDR3 is TGTGCCAGCAGCTTCGGGGCAAGCTCCTACAATGAGCAGTTCTTC.

This clonotype was observed at least ten times. The chain joins TRBV10-3 to TRBJ2-7, with 7 bases aligning to TRBD1. The CDR3 is 15 residues long. V was pared by 4 bases and J by 5 bases, with 11 bases of the junction left unmatched. Germline V CDR1 and CDR2: ENHRY, SYGVKD. Here the CDR3 reads CAISGSRDRGNEQYF. The CDR3, as DNA: TGTGCCATCAGTGGCAGCCGGGACAGAGGCAACGAGCAGTACTTC.

The chain combines TRBV12-3 or TRBV12-4 with TRBJ1-2; weak D call: TRBD1 (6 bases). V shed 5 bases and J shed 4 bases, with 8 bases lying between them. The CDR3 runs to 12 residues. CDR3 sequence reads: CASSETGYGYTF. The CDR3 bases are TGTGCCAGCAGTGAGACAGGCTATGGCTACACCTTC.

This clonotype has more than one count but fewer than ten. This may come from a read error, since a much larger clone is one base off. The chain's CDR3 is CASSLGPGTSVTDTQYF. The CDR3 nucleotides read TGTGCCAGCAGCTTAGGCCCAGGGACGTCCGTGACAGATACGCAGTATTTT. The rearrangement joins TRBV11-2 to TRBJ2-3; D may be TRBD1 or TRBD2 (5 bases each). V was trimmed by 1 base and J by 3 bases, leaving 17 bases between them. In germline, CDR1 is SGHAT, CDR2 FQNNGV. CDR3 length: 17 residues.

Only a few counts were recorded for this clonotype. The J gene is TRBJ1-1, the V gene TRBV12-3 or TRBV12-4; tentatively, D is TRBD1 (6 bases). Deletions cut 5 bases from V and 1 base from J, with 11 bases between. This CDR3 has 14 residues. The CDR3 DNA reads as TGTGCCAGCAGTCGAGGACAGCCGAACACTGAAGCTTTCTTT. Translated: CASSRGQPNTEAFF.

This clonotype was recorded at least ten times. V is TRBV9 and J is TRBJ1-6; 9 nucleotides match TRBD1. This CDR3 is built from 16 residues. Germline V lookup: CDR1 SGDLS, CDR2 YYNGEE. Germline trimming cut 0 bases from V and 8 bases from J; bases unmatched to any gene: 6. CDR3 sequence reads: CASSVDDRGSYSPLHF. The CDR3 bases are TGTGCCAGCAGCGTAGATGACAGGGGGTCTTATTCACCCCTCCACTTT.

The CDR3 protein is CASGSAGGGGTLFF. CDR3 in DNA: TGTGCCAGCGGTTCGGCGGGGGGAGGGGGAACACTGTTTTTT. This chain uses TRBV27 with TRBJ1-4, with D perhaps TRBD1 (6 bases). V lost 8 bases and J 13 bases, leaving 23 bases between the germline ends. Germline V gene lookup returns CDR1 MNHEY and CDR2 SMNVEV (reference sequence). The CDR3 length is 14 residues.

The chain joins TRBV5-1 to TRBJ2-5; possible D gene TRBD1, 5 bases. Germline V lookup: CDR1 SGHRS, CDR2 YFSETQ. The CDR3 is 14 amino acids. V shed 0 bases and J shed 5 bases, with 11 bases lying between them. CDR3 in DNA: TGCGCCAGCAGCTTGGGCAGGGAAGCGGAGACCCAGTACTTC. Translation: CASSLGREAETQYF. Complete variable domain (other parts from reference TRBV5-1 and TRBJ2-5): KAGVTQTPRYLIKTRGQQVTLSCSPISGHRSVSWYQQTPGQGLQFLFEYFSETQRNKGNFPGRFSGRQFSNSRSEMNVSTLELGDSALYLCASSLGREAETQYFGPGTRLLVL.

This rearrangement joins TRBV6-2 or TRBV6-3 to TRBJ2-5; a possible D gene is TRBD1 (6 bases). V was trimmed by 5 bases and J by 4 bases, leaving 8 bases between them. CDR1 is MNHEY, CDR2 SVGEGT, per germline. The CDR3 runs to 12 residues. CDR3 nucleotides: TGTGCCAGCAGTAACAGGGTAGAGACCCAGTACTTC. It encodes CASSNRVETQYF.

V and J are TRBV9 and TRBJ2-3; D is ambiguous. This CDR3 contains 15 residues. V dropped 3 bases and J dropped 14 bases, with 25 bases sitting between them. Germline lookup yields CDR1 SGDLS and CDR2 YYNGEE. CDR3 coding DNA: TGTGCCAGCAGCGCGTACTTGATTAGCACAGATACTCGGTATTTT. It translates to CASSAYLISTDTRYF.